A selection of T cell receptor beta chains follows, all from one sample in a study of T cell repertoires in cytomegalovirus infection. Antigens of these TCRs are unknown. TCRdb passed the reads through MiXCR, listing each CDR3 protein once. The sample records around 900,000 distinct CDR3 sequences, around 29% being singletons. Source: cultured CD8+ T cells from PBMCs, taken from culture after CMV antigen stimulation. These receptors came from a human donor in good health (CMV status not recorded). Some clones in this sample may be carry-over from other donors' samples. CDR3s include the opening cysteine and the closing phenylalanine or tryptophan. The D gene is left open where the match is weak. Size values are once, few and many counts, or a class for expanded clones, and some rows have none.

d_call: TRBD2
v_call: TRBV19
clone_size: -
j_call: TRBJ2-2
cdr3_aa: CTSSPGLANTGELFF
cdr3_nt: TGTACCAGTAGCCCGGGACTAGCTAACACCGGGGAGCTGTTTTTT

d_call: -
v_call: TRBV5-4
clone_size: few
j_call: TRBJ2-3
cdr3_aa: CASSLGLVVSDTQYF
cdr3_nt: TGTGCCAGCAGCTTGGGCCTAGTTGTCTCAGATACGCAGTATTTT

d_call: -
v_call: TRBV12-3/TRBV12-4
clone_size: -
j_call: TRBJ1-1
cdr3_aa: CASSMRDGFTEAFF
cdr3_nt: TGTGCCAGCAGTATGAGAGATGGCTTCACTGAAGCTTTCTTT

d_call: TRBD2
v_call: TRBV4-3
clone_size: few
j_call: TRBJ2-2
cdr3_aa: CASSQGAPWVAGDYTGELFF
cdr3_nt: TGCGCCAGCAGCCAAGGGGCCCCTTGGGTAGCGGGGGACTACACCGGGGAGCTGTTTTTT

d_call: -
v_call: TRBV27
clone_size: -
j_call: TRBJ1-5
cdr3_aa: CASSTHRDLGSNQPQHF
cdr3_nt: TGTGCCAGCAGTACCCATCGGGACCTCGGGAGCAATCAGCCCCAGCATTTT

d_call: -
v_call: TRBV28
clone_size: many
j_call: TRBJ1-5
cdr3_aa: CASSLPLLPQHF
cdr3_nt: TGTGCCAGCAGTTTACCCCTCCTCCCCCAGCATTTT

d_call: -
v_call: TRBV4-1
clone_size: -
j_call: TRBJ2-3
cdr3_aa: CASSQEGPEDTQYF
cdr3_nt: TGCGCCAGCAGCCAAGAAGGCCCGGAAGATACGCAGTATTTT

d_call: -
v_call: TRBV9
clone_size: few
j_call: TRBJ1-2
cdr3_aa: CASSMNRDFPNYGYTF
cdr3_nt: TGTGCCAGCAGCATGAACAGAGACTTCCCAAACTATGGCTACACCTTC

d_call: -
v_call: TRBV29-1
clone_size: -
j_call: TRBJ1-2
cdr3_aa: CSVAGGGNYGYTF
cdr3_nt: TGCAGCGTTGCTGGGGGGGGTAACTATGGCTACACCTTC

d_call: -
v_call: TRBV6-5
clone_size: -
j_call: TRBJ2-1
cdr3_aa: CASSYSYGSHNEQFF
cdr3_nt: TGTGCCAGCAGTTACTCGTACGGATCCCACAATGAGCAGTTCTTC

d_call: -
v_call: TRBV7-3
clone_size: few
j_call: TRBJ2-2
cdr3_aa: CASSLPRQRAGLTGELFF
cdr3_nt: TGTGCCAGCAGCTTACCCAGACAGCGAGCAGGTCTCACCGGGGAGCTGTTTTTT

d_call: TRBD1
v_call: TRBV19
clone_size: few
j_call: TRBJ1-3
cdr3_aa: CASSLRDSLGNTIYF
cdr3_nt: TGTGCCAGTAGTCTTCGGGACAGTCTGGGAAACACCATATATTTT

d_call: TRBD1
v_call: TRBV5-1
clone_size: -
j_call: TRBJ1-5
cdr3_aa: CASSLGQGGDQPQHF
cdr3_nt: TGCGCCAGCAGCCTCGGACAGGGCGGGGACCAGCCCCAGCATTTT